This T cell receptor (beta chain) appears in the sequencing data of a study of blood T cell repertoires in COVID-19. TCRdb's table, derived via immunoSEQ multiplex PCR, lists solely in-frame clones and lacks some. The sample records about 230,000 clones, around four fifths being singletons. The CDR3 length is 13 residues. Trimming removed 5 bases from V and 4 bases from J; junction bases left unmatched: 4. CDR1 is SGHAT and CDR2 is FQNNGV in the germline V gene. This clone is a singleton in its sample. The clonotype originates from a woman between 65 and 79 years old with active or convalescent COVID-19. Sequenced input: peripheral blood. This sequence joins TRBV11-2 and TRBJ2-7; TRBD2 aligns across 8 bases. The CDR3 DNA reads TGTGCCAGCAGCCTGACTAGCGAGTACGAGCAGTACTTC. Translating it yields CASSLTSEYEQYF. Together with reference TRBV11-2 and TRBJ2-7, the CDR3 gives the full variable domain: EAGVAQSPRYKIIEKRQSVAFWCNPISGHATLYWYQQILGQGPKLLIQFQNNGVVDDSQLPKDRFSAERLKGVDSTLKIQPAKLEDSAVYLCASSLTSEYEQYFGPGTRLTVT.